This is a list of T cell receptor beta chains from one sample in a study of Ad26.COV2.S vaccination and SARS-CoV-2 variants. Measured with immunoSEQ multiplex PCR; TCRdb has only the in-frame clones, and not every one. The sample carries about 350,000 clones, about 91% recorded once. The starting material was peripheral blood, obtained after recovery from COVID-19. The source is a human donor who had recovered from COVID-19. Each CDR3 is given with its conserved first and last residue. The D gene is left open where the match is weak. The listing skips clone size in some rows; elsewhere it reads once, few, many or a size class.

j_call: TRBJ2-5
clone_size: .
v_call: TRBV7-6
d_call: .
cdr3_aa: CASSLAGGPETQYF
cdr3_nt: TGTGCCAGCAGCTTAGCGGGGGGCCCCGAGACCCAGTACTTC

j_call: TRBJ2-3
clone_size: .
v_call: TRBV11-3
d_call: .
cdr3_aa: CASSLDLAGTQYF
cdr3_nt: TGTGCCAGCAGCTTAGATCTGGCGGGTACGCAGTATTTT

j_call: TRBJ1-1
clone_size: .
v_call: TRBV12-5
d_call: .
cdr3_aa: CASLWEVDTEAFF
cdr3_nt: TGTGCTAGTCTCTGGGAGGTGGACACTGAAGCTTTCTTT

j_call: TRBJ2-2
clone_size: .
v_call: TRBV10-1
d_call: .
cdr3_aa: CANRTWTANTGELFF
cdr3_nt: TGCGCCAACCGGACGTGGACAGCAAACACCGGGGAGCTGTTTTTT

j_call: TRBJ1-1
clone_size: .
v_call: TRBV12-3/TRBV12-4
d_call: .
cdr3_aa: CASSLNRRTEAFF
cdr3_nt: TGTGCCAGCAGTCTAAACAGGAGAACTGAAGCTTTCTTT

j_call: TRBJ2-2
clone_size: .
v_call: TRBV10-1
d_call: TRBD1
cdr3_aa: CAVGTGSTGELFF
cdr3_nt: TGCGCCGTGGGGACAGGGTCGACCGGGGAGCTGTTTTTT

j_call: TRBJ1-5
clone_size: .
v_call: TRBV5-1
d_call: .
cdr3_aa: CASSLEGNSNQPQHF
cdr3_nt: TGCGCCAGCAGCTTGGAGGGTAATAGCAATCAGCCCCAGCATTTT

j_call: TRBJ1-1
clone_size: once
v_call: TRBV6-6
d_call: .
cdr3_aa: CASSSALRVMNTEAFF
cdr3_nt: TGTGCCAGCAGTTCCGCCCTTAGGGTGATGAACACTGAAGCTTTCTTT

j_call: TRBJ2-5
clone_size: .
v_call: TRBV9
d_call: .
cdr3_aa: CASSVVGDIQETQYF
cdr3_nt: TGTGCCAGCAGCGTAGTCGGGGACATTCAAGAGACCCAGTACTTC

j_call: TRBJ2-3
clone_size: .
v_call: TRBV19
d_call: TRBD2
cdr3_aa: CASSIKALAGISTDTQYF
cdr3_nt: TGTGCCAGTAGTATCAAGGCACTAGCGGGGATCAGCACAGATACGCAGTATTTT

j_call: TRBJ2-5
clone_size: .
v_call: TRBV11-2
d_call: TRBD1
cdr3_aa: CASSVGTAQRETQYF
cdr3_nt: TGTGCCAGCAGCGTAGGGACAGCTCAGCGGGAGACCCAGTACTTC

j_call: TRBJ2-4
clone_size: .
v_call: TRBV10-2
d_call: TRBD2
cdr3_aa: CASSPSGGEGIQYF
cdr3_nt: TGCGCCAGCAGTCCAAGCGGGGGGGAGGGCATTCAGTACTTC

j_call: TRBJ2-1
clone_size: .
v_call: TRBV15
d_call: TRBD2
cdr3_aa: CATRPSLPAGGDNEQFF
cdr3_nt: TGTGCCACCAGGCCGAGTCTCCCAGCGGGGGGCGACAATGAGCAGTTCTTC

j_call: TRBJ1-2
clone_size: .
v_call: TRBV5-6
d_call: .
cdr3_aa: CASSPADATRNYGYTF
cdr3_nt: TGTGCCAGCAGCCCCGCGGACGCCACCCGAAACTATGGCTACACCTTC

j_call: TRBJ1-2
clone_size: .
v_call: TRBV6-6
d_call: TRBD1
cdr3_aa: CASSYGRDRVDYGYTF
cdr3_nt: TGTGCCAGCAGTTATGGGCGGGACAGGGTTGACTATGGCTACACCTTC

j_call: TRBJ1-6
clone_size: once
v_call: TRBV5-5
d_call: .
cdr3_aa: CASSATGGAGNSPLHF
cdr3_nt: TGTGCCAGCAGCGCCACCGGCGGGGCGGGAAACTCACCCCTCCACTTT

j_call: TRBJ1-1
clone_size: .
v_call: TRBV7-2
d_call: TRBD1
cdr3_aa: CASSPRGQGDFTEAFF
cdr3_nt: TGTGCCAGCAGCCCCCGAGGACAGGGTGATTTCACTGAAGCTTTCTTT

j_call: TRBJ2-5
clone_size: .
v_call: TRBV9
d_call: TRBD1
cdr3_aa: CASSGTGVGETQYF
cdr3_nt: TGTGCCAGCAGCGGGACAGGGGTCGGGGAGACCCAGTACTTC

j_call: TRBJ1-2
clone_size: .
v_call: TRBV10-3
d_call: .
cdr3_aa: CAISESSLQGYTF
cdr3_nt: TGTGCCATCAGTGAGTCGTCTTTGCAGGGCTACACCTTC

j_call: TRBJ2-7
clone_size: .
v_call: TRBV13
d_call: .
cdr3_aa: CASSPNRESEQYF
cdr3_nt: TGTGCCAGCAGCCCGAACCGGGAGTCCGAGCAGTACTTC

j_call: TRBJ2-7
clone_size: .
v_call: TRBV6-1
d_call: TRBD2
cdr3_aa: CASSEYLAGESYEQYF
cdr3_nt: TGTGCCAGCAGTGAGTACCTAGCGGGGGAATCCTACGAGCAGTACTTC

j_call: TRBJ2-1
clone_size: .
v_call: TRBV7-9
d_call: TRBD2
cdr3_aa: CASTPGLAGDEQFF
cdr3_nt: TGTGCCAGCACCCCGGGACTAGCGGGGGATGAGCAGTTCTTC

j_call: TRBJ2-4
clone_size: .
v_call: TRBV6-5
d_call: TRBD2
cdr3_aa: CASSYRAGGIQYF
cdr3_nt: TGTGCCAGCAGTTACAGGGCGGGGGGCATTCAGTACTTC

j_call: TRBJ2-7
clone_size: .
v_call: TRBV6-6
d_call: TRBD1
cdr3_aa: CASSYLGTGGYEQYF
cdr3_nt: TGTGCCAGCAGTTATCTCGGGACAGGGGGTTACGAGCAGTACTTC

j_call: TRBJ1-1
clone_size: .
v_call: TRBV10-2
d_call: .
cdr3_aa: CASSEGNTEAFF
cdr3_nt: TGCGCCAGCAGTGAGGGGAACACTGAAGCTTTCTTT

j_call: TRBJ2-3
clone_size: many
v_call: TRBV7-3
d_call: TRBD2
cdr3_aa: CASSPGSGGQTDTQYF
cdr3_nt: TGTGCCAGCAGCCCGGGCAGCGGGGGGCAAACAGATACGCAGTATTTT

j_call: TRBJ2-2
clone_size: .
v_call: TRBV29-1
d_call: .
cdr3_aa: CSVKGGGLTHTGELFF
cdr3_nt: TGCAGCGTTAAGGGAGGGGGGCTAACCCACACCGGGGAGCTGTTTTTT

j_call: TRBJ2-6
clone_size: .
v_call: TRBV7-9
d_call: .
cdr3_aa: CASSPVSAGANVLTF
cdr3_nt: TGTGCCAGCAGCCCAGTTTCGGCCGGGGCCAACGTCCTGACTTTC

j_call: TRBJ1-2
clone_size: .
v_call: TRBV11-2
d_call: .
cdr3_aa: CASSPSGTPGYGYTF
cdr3_nt: TGTGCCAGCAGCCCCTCGGGGACCCCGGGCTATGGCTACACCTTC

j_call: TRBJ1-5
clone_size: few
v_call: TRBV28
d_call: .
cdr3_aa: CASSYDGNQPQHF
cdr3_nt: TGTGCCAGCAGTTACGACGGCAATCAGCCCCAGCATTTT

j_call: TRBJ2-7
clone_size: once
v_call: TRBV4-1
d_call: .
cdr3_aa: CASSPAGRYEQYF
cdr3_nt: TGCGCCAGCAGCCCGGCAGGGCGGTACGAGCAGTACTTC

j_call: TRBJ2-3
clone_size: .
v_call: TRBV19
d_call: .
cdr3_aa: CASSIGGSTDTQYF
cdr3_nt: TGTGCCAGTAGTATTGGGGGCAGCACAGATACGCAGTATTTT

j_call: TRBJ1-6
clone_size: .
v_call: TRBV27
d_call: TRBD1
cdr3_aa: CASSPAGTDNSPLHF
cdr3_nt: TGTGCCAGCAGTCCGGCCGGGACAGACAATTCACCCCTCCACTTT

j_call: TRBJ2-7
clone_size: .
v_call: TRBV6-2/TRBV6-3
d_call: .
cdr3_aa: CASSYNSEGRTITYEQYF
cdr3_nt: TGTGCCAGCAGTTATAATAGCGAGGGCAGGACGATAACCTACGAGCAGTACTTC

j_call: TRBJ1-6
clone_size: .
v_call: TRBV7-9
d_call: .
cdr3_aa: CASSLGLALHF
cdr3_nt: TGTGCCAGCAGCTTAGGTCTAGCCCTCCACTTT

j_call: TRBJ1-4
clone_size: .
v_call: TRBV10-3
d_call: .
cdr3_aa: CAISAVQGRSNEKLFF
cdr3_nt: TGTGCCATCAGTGCCGTGCAGGGCCGATCTAATGAAAAACTGTTTTTT

j_call: TRBJ2-6
clone_size: .
v_call: TRBV5-1
d_call: TRBD1
cdr3_aa: CASSRTGGSGANVLTF
cdr3_nt: TGCGCCAGCAGCCGGACAGGGGGCTCTGGGGCCAACGTCCTGACTTTC

j_call: TRBJ2-3
clone_size: once
v_call: TRBV10-3
d_call: .
cdr3_aa: CAISEGGGTTDTQYF
cdr3_nt: TGTGCCATCAGTGAGGGGGGGGGCACCACAGATACGCAGTATTTT

j_call: TRBJ2-1
clone_size: .
v_call: TRBV9
d_call: .
cdr3_aa: CASSVSKLNEQFF
cdr3_nt: TGTGCCAGCAGCGTTTCTAAATTGAATGAGCAGTTCTTC

j_call: TRBJ1-5
clone_size: .
v_call: TRBV11-2
d_call: .
cdr3_aa: CASSLDPRGNQPQHF
cdr3_nt: TGTGCCAGCAGCTTAGATCCTCGGGGGAATCAGCCCCAGCATTTT

j_call: TRBJ2-5
clone_size: .
v_call: TRBV15
d_call: TRBD1
cdr3_aa: CATSRDRSGGSLIETQYF
cdr3_nt: TGTGCCACCAGCAGAGACCGGTCAGGGGGAAGCTTGATCGAGACCCAGTACTTC

j_call: TRBJ2-1
clone_size: .
v_call: TRBV20-1
d_call: TRBD2
cdr3_aa: CSASGWTSGGYNEQFF
cdr3_nt: TGCAGTGCTAGTGGTTGGACTAGCGGGGGATACAATGAGCAGTTCTTC

j_call: TRBJ2-5
clone_size: .
v_call: TRBV5-5
d_call: .
cdr3_aa: CASSSGVRVETQYF
cdr3_nt: TGTGCCAGCAGCTCGGGGGTTCGGGTAGAGACCCAGTACTTC

j_call: TRBJ1-6
clone_size: .
v_call: TRBV14
d_call: .
cdr3_aa: CASSQARNGALHF
cdr3_nt: TGTGCCAGCAGCCAAGCGAGGAACGGGGCCCTCCACTTT

j_call: TRBJ2-7
clone_size: .
v_call: TRBV5-6
d_call: .
cdr3_aa: CASSLGDPYEQYF
cdr3_nt: TGTGCCAGCAGCTTGGGGGACCCCTACGAGCAGTACTTC

j_call: TRBJ1-1
clone_size: .
v_call: TRBV11-3
d_call: .
cdr3_aa: CASSLGVNTEAFF
cdr3_nt: TGTGCCAGCAGCTTAGGAGTAAACACTGAAGCTTTCTTT

j_call: TRBJ1-2
clone_size: .
v_call: TRBV7-2
d_call: TRBD1
cdr3_aa: CASSQGQGLGGYTF
cdr3_nt: TGTGCCAGCAGCCAAGGACAGGGCCTGGGAGGCTACACCTTC

j_call: TRBJ1-1
clone_size: .
v_call: TRBV7-2
d_call: .
cdr3_aa: CASSLGRQRAEAFF
cdr3_nt: TGTGCCAGCAGCTTGGGACGGCAGCGAGCTGAAGCTTTCTTT

j_call: TRBJ1-1
clone_size: .
v_call: TRBV12-3/TRBV12-4
d_call: .
cdr3_aa: CASRGVTEAFF
cdr3_nt: TGTGCCAGCAGAGGGGTCACTGAAGCTTTCTTT

j_call: TRBJ1-1
clone_size: .
v_call: TRBV5-1
d_call: .
cdr3_aa: CASSLANTEAFF
cdr3_nt: TGCGCCAGCAGCTTGGCCAACACTGAAGCTTTCTTT

j_call: TRBJ1-2
clone_size: .
v_call: TRBV19
d_call: .
cdr3_aa: CASTTPFREGNGYTF
cdr3_nt: TGTGCCAGTACCACCCCCTTCAGAGAGGGTAATGGCTACACCTTC

j_call: TRBJ1-6
clone_size: .
v_call: TRBV7-2
d_call: .
cdr3_aa: CASSLAGRPRGVSPLHF
cdr3_nt: TGTGCCAGCAGCTTAGCGGGTCGGCCCCGGGGAGTTTCACCCCTCCACTTT

j_call: TRBJ2-1
clone_size: .
v_call: TRBV3-1/TRBV3-2
d_call: .
cdr3_aa: CASSQRGRNNEQFF
cdr3_nt: TGTGCCAGCAGCCAACGGGGGAGAAACAATGAGCAGTTCTTC

j_call: TRBJ1-6
clone_size: once
v_call: TRBV6-5
d_call: TRBD1
cdr3_aa: CASSYSGTGSESPLHF
cdr3_nt: TGTGCCAGCAGTTATTCCGGGACAGGGAGTGAGTCACCCCTCCACTTT

j_call: TRBJ2-7
clone_size: .
v_call: TRBV11-2
d_call: .
cdr3_aa: CASSPGPLEQYF
cdr3_nt: TGTGCCAGCAGCCCCGGACCCCTGGAGCAGTACTTC

j_call: TRBJ2-2
clone_size: .
v_call: TRBV7-3
d_call: .
cdr3_aa: CASSLRRAVGELFF
cdr3_nt: TGTGCCAGCAGCTTAAGACGGGCCGTCGGGGAGCTGTTTTTT

j_call: TRBJ1-1
clone_size: .
v_call: TRBV7-2
d_call: .
cdr3_aa: CASSLVESTEAFF
cdr3_nt: TGTGCCAGCAGCTTAGTGGAGAGCACTGAAGCTTTCTTT

j_call: TRBJ2-2
clone_size: .
v_call: TRBV11-2
d_call: TRBD2
cdr3_aa: CASSLGTGGTGELFF
cdr3_nt: TGTGCCAGCAGCTTAGGTACGGGAGGCACCGGGGAGCTGTTTTTT